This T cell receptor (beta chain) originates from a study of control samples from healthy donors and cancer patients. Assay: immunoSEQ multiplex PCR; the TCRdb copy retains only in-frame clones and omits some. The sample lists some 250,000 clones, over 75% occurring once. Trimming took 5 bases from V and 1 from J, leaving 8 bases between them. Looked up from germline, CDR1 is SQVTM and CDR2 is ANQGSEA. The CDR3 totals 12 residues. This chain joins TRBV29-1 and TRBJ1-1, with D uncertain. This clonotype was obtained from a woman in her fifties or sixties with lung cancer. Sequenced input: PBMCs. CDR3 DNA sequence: TGCAGCGTTCGTCAGGCGAACACTGAAGCTTTCTTT. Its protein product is CSVRQANTEAFF. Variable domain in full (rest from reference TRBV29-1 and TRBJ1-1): SAVISQKPSRDICQRGTSLTIQCQVDSQVTMMFWYRQQPGQSLTLIATANQGSEATYESGFVIDKFPISRPNLTFSTLTVSNMSPEDSSIYLCSVRQANTEAFFGQGTRLTVV.